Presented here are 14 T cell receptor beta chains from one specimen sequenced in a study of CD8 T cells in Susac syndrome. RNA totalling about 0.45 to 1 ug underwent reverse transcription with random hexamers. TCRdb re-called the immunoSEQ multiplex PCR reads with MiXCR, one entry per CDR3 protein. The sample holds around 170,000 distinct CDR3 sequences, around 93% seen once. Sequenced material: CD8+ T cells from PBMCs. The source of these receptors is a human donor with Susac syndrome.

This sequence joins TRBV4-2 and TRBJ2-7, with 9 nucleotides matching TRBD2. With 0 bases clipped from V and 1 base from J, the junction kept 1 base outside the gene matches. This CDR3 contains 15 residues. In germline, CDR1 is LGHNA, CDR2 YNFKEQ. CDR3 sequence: CASSQDLAGSYEQYF. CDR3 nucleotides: TGTGCCAGCAGCCAAGACCTAGCGGGGTCCTACGAGCAGTACTTC.

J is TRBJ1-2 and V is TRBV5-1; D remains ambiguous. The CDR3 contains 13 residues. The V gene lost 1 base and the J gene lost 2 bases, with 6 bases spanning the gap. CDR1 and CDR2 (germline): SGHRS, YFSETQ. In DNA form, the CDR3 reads TGCGCCAGCAGCTTGAAAGAGAACTATGGCTACACCTTC. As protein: CASSLKENYGYTF.

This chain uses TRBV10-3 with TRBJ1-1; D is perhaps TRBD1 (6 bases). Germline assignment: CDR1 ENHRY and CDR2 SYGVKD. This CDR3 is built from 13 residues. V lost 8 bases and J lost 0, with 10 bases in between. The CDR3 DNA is TGTGCCATCCACGGACAGATGAACACTGAAGCTTTCTTT. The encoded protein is CAIHGQMNTEAFF.

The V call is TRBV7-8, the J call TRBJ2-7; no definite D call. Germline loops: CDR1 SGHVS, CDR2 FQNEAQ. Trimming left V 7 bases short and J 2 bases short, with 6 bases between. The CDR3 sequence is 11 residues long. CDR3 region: CASTDTYEQYF. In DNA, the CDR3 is TGTGCCAGCACAGATACCTACGAGCAGTACTTC.

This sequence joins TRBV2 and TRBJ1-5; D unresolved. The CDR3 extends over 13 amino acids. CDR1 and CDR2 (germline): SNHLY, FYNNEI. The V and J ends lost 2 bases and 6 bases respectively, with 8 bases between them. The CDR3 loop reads CASSERVGQPQHF. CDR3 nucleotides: TGTGCCAGCAGTGAAAGGGTTGGTCAGCCCCAGCATTTT.

Written as DNA, the CDR3 is TGCAGTGCTAGGGGCCAGCAACTCTCCTACGAGCAGTACTTC. Translating it yields CSARGQQLSYEQYF. J is TRBJ2-7 and V is TRBV20-1; D is ambiguous. The germline CDR1 and CDR2 sequences are DFQATT and SNEGSKA (reference sequence). This CDR3 comprises 14 residues. Between the trimmed V and J ends, which lost 3 bases and 0 bases, there was a span of 12 bases.

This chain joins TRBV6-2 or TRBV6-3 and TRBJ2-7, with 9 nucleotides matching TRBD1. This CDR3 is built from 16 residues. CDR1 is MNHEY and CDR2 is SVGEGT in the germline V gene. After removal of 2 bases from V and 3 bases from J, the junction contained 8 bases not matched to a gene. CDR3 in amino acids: CASSYIGTGSIYEQYF. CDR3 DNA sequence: TGTGCCAGCAGTTACATCGGGACAGGGTCGATCTACGAGCAGTACTTC.

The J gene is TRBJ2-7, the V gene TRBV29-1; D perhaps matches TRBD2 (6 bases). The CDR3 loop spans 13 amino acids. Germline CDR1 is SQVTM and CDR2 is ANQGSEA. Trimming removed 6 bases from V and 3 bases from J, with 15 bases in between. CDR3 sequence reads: CSVTTGGHYEQYF. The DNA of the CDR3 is TGCAGCGTCACTACCGGGGGTCACTACGAGCAGTACTTC.

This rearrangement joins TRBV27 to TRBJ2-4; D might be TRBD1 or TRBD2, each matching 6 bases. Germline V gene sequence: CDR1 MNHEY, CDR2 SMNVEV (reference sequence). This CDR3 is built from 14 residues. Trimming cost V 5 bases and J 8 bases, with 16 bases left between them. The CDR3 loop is CASSTGAPGYIQYF. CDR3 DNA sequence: TGTGCCAGCAGTACGGGGGCCCCAGGGTACATTCAGTACTTC.

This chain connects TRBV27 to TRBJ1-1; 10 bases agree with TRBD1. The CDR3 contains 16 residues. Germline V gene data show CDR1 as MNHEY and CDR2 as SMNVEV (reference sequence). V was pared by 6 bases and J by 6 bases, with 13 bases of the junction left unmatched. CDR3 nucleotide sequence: TGTGCCAGCAGCCTGCTCCCGGGACAGGGGATGTCTGAAGCTTTCTTT. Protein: CASSLLPGQGMSEAFF.

The chain's CDR3 is CAWSGASGANVLTF. The CDR3 DNA sequence: TGTGCCTGGAGTGGTGCCTCTGGGGCCAACGTCCTGACTTTC. The chain joins TRBV30 to TRBJ2-6; D uncertain. CDR1 and CDR2 (germline): GTSNPN, SVGIG (reference sequence). V was trimmed by 1 base and J by 0 bases, leaving 4 bases between them. CDR3 size: 14 residues.

In DNA, the CDR3 is TGTGCCAGCCCCGGGGCAACTAATGAAAAACTGTTTTTT. Protein product: CASPGATNEKLFF. The chain uses TRBV25-1 and TRBJ1-4; D call uncertain. Germline loops: CDR1 MGHDK, CDR2 SYGVNS. The CDR3 is 13 residues long. With 8 bases removed from V and 0 bases from J, the gap between germline ends came to 7 bases. Together with reference TRBV25-1 and TRBJ1-4, the CDR3 gives the full variable domain: EADIYQTPRYLVIGTGKKITLECSQTMGHDKMYWYQQDPGMELHLIHYSYGVNSTEKGDLSSESTVSRIRTEHFPLTLESARPSHTSQYLCASPGATNEKLFFGSGTQLSVL.

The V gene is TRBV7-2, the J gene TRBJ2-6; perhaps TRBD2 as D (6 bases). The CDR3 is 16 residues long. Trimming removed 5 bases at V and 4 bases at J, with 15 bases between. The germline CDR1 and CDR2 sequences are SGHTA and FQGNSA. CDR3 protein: CASSPGLHSGANVLTF. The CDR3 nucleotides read TGTGCCAGCAGCCCCGGACTACACTCAGGGGCCAACGTCCTGACTTTC.

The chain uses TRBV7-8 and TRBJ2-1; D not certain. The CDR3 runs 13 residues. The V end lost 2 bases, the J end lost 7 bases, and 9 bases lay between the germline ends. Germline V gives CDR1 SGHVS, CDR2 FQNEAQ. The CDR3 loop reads CASSLTLRNEQFF. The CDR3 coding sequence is TGTGCCAGCAGCTTAACCCTGAGGAATGAGCAGTTCTTC.